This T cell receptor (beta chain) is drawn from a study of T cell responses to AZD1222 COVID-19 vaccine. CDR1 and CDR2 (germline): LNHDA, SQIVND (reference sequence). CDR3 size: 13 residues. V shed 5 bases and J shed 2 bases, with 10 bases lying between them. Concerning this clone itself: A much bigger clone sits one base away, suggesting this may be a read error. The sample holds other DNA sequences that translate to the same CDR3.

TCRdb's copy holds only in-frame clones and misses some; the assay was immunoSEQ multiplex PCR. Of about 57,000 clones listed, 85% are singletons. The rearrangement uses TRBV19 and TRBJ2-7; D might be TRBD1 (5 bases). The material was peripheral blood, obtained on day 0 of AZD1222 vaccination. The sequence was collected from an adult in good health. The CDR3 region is CASSSDRAYEQYF. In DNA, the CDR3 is TGTGCCAGTAGTTCCGACAGAGCCTACGAGCAGTACTTC.